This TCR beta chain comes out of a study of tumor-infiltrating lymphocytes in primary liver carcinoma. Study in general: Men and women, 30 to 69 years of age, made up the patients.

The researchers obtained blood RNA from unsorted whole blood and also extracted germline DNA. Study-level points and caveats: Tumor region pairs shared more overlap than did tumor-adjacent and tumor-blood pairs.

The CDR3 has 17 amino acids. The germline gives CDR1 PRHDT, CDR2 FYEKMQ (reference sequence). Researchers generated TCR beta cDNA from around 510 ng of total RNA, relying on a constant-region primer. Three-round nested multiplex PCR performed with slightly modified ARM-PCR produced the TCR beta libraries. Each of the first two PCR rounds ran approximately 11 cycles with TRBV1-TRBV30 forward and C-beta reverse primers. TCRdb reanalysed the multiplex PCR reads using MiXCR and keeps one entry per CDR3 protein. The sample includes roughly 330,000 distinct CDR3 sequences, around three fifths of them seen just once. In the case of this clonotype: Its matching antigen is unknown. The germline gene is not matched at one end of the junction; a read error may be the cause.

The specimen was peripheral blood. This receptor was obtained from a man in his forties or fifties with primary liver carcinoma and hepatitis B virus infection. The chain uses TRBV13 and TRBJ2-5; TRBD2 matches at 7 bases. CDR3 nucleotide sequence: TGTGCCAGCAGCTTGCGACTAACGGGAGGATATCAAGGGACCCAGTACTTC. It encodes CASSLRLTGGYQGTQYF.